This TCR beta chain derives from a study of spatial heterogeneity in lung cancer. In the study overall: On average, each unique TCR and UMI combination appeared more than ten times in raw reads.

Every TCR cDNA molecule bore its own unique molecular identifier. TCRdb re-derived calls from the 5' RACE reads in MiXCR, one entry per CDR3 protein. The sample gives about 38,000 distinct CDR3 sequences, roughly 8% of which show up once; 28% is in the top ten. This clonotype has a count of ten or more. Antigen specificity is unknown. Noted time point: sample taken at primary tumor resection. Whole RNA, which was extracted from tumor, nontumor lung tissue or frozen PBMC, was sequenced without any cell sorting. Samples came from 60 to 75 TRACERx patients with untreated early-stage lung cancer. Overall study results and limits: Circulating ubiquitous expanded tumor TCRs were observed more frequently at resection than at follow-up.

This receptor was taken from a male donor with early-stage non-small cell lung cancer. This specimen was PBMCs, taken at surgery.

The DNA of the CDR3 is TGTGCCAGCAGTTTAAACCGATGGAATGAGCAGTTCTTC. It is translated as CASSLNRWNEQFF. The chain uses TRBV12-3 or TRBV12-4 and TRBJ2-1; D gene ambiguous. Trimming left V 2 bases short and J 7 bases short, with 9 bases between. This CDR3 spans 13 amino acids.